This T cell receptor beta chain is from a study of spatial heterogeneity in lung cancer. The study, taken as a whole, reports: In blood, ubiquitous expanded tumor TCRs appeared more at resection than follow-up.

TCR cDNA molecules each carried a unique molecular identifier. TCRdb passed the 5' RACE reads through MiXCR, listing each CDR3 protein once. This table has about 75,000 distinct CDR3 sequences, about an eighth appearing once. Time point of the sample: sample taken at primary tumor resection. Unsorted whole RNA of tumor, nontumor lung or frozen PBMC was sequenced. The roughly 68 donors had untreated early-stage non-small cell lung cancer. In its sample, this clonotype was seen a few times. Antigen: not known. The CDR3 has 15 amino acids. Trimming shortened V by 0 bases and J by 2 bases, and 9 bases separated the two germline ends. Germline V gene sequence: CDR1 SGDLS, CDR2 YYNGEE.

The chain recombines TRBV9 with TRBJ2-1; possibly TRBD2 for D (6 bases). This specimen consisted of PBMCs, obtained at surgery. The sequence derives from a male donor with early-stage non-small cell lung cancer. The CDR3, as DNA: TGTGCCAGCAGCGTAGGGTTAGCGGCCTACAATGAGCAGTTCTTC. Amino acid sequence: CASSVGLAAYNEQFF.